This T cell receptor beta chain was sequenced in a study of shared clonotypes between healthy human individuals. As for the study in general: Three plates each covered CD4 naive and memory; CD8 naive two, CD8 memory one. Whole-study findings and limits: Non-shared clonotypes had lower generation probabilities than clonotypes shared by all four sorted-subset donors. Estimated richness values were generally larger in naive subsets than in memory subsets.

Assay: immunoSEQ multiplex PCR; the TCRdb copy retains only in-frame clones and omits some. The repertoire holds about 1,500,000 clones, with roughly 97% as singletons. As to this clone: Its target is not known.

V trimming: 0 bases; J trimming: 2 bases; junction bases outside the gene matches: 9. CDR1 is LGHNT, CDR2 FRNRAP, per germline. There are 17 residues in the CDR3. This TCR was recovered from a man aged 25 to 40 in good health. The chain is built from TRBV12-5 and TRBJ1-2; 7 nucleotides align to TRBD1. The source material was naive CD4+ T cells sorted from blood. The sample's subset: CD45RA+ positively selected. CDR3 region: CASGLVLGQPENYGYTF. CDR3 nucleotide sequence: TGTGCTAGTGGTTTGGTATTGGGACAGCCGGAAAACTATGGCTACACCTTC.